These 8 T cell receptor beta chains were all obtained from the same sample, sequenced in a study of shared clonotypes between healthy human individuals. Measured with immunoSEQ multiplex PCR; TCRdb has only the in-frame clones, and not every one. The table includes about 680,000 clones, under 95% detected once. Terminally differentiated effector memory CD45RA+ cells were excluded from the naive CD8 cells, which were CD45RO-negative and positively selected for CCR7. The source material was naive CD8+ T cells sorted from blood. The receptor source for this set is a man between 25 and 39 years old in good health.

The chain uses TRBV15 and TRBJ2-1; no clear D. Germline V gives CDR1 LNHNV, CDR2 YYDKDF (reference sequence). V was cut by 3 bases and J by 7 bases, with 10 bases left in between. The CDR3 sequence is 13 residues long. CDR3 nucleotides: TGTGCCACCAGCAGGAGCAGAAGAAATGAGCAGTTCTTC. Translated: CATSRSRRNEQFF.

The rearrangement uses TRBV4-1 and TRBJ2-1; tentatively, D is TRBD2 (6 bases). Germline CDR1 reads MGHRA; CDR2 reads YSYEKL. This CDR3 spans 13 amino acids. CDR3 sequence: CATAGRIYNEQFF. In nucleotides, the CDR3 is TGCGCAACAGCGGGCAGGATCTACAATGAGCAGTTCTTC.

The genes are TRBV7-9 and TRBJ2-1; 8 nucleotides match TRBD1. Germline trimming cut 1 base from V and 5 bases from J; bases unmatched to any gene: 4. Germline CDR1 SEHNR, CDR2 FQNEAQ (reference sequence). This CDR3 comprises 15 residues. CDR3 DNA sequence: TGTGCCAGCAGCTTAGGACAGGGGACAAACAATGAGCAGTTCTTC. This translates into CASSLGQGTNNEQFF.

The rearrangement links TRBV28 to TRBJ2-5; D unclear. This CDR3 region has 14 residues. Germline V gives CDR1 MDHEN, CDR2 SYDVKM. Trimming removed 1 base from V and 1 base from J, with 7 bases in between. CDR3 sequence (DNA): TGTGCCAGCAGTTTATCGAGCCCCCAAGAGACCCAGTACTTC. This encodes CASSLSSPQETQYF. The whole variable domain, remainder taken from reference TRBV28 and TRBJ2-5, is DVKVTQSSRYLVKRTGEKVFLECVQDMDHENMFWYRQDPGLGLRLIYFSYDVKMKEKGDIPEGYSVSREKKERFSLILESASTNQTSMYLCASSLSSPQETQYFGPGTRLLVL.

This clone appeared a single time. The rearrangement joins TRBV15 to TRBJ2-1, with D hard to call. V lost 3 bases and J 0 bases, leaving 6 bases between the germline ends. Germline lookup yields CDR1 LNHNV and CDR2 YYDKDF (reference sequence). CDR3 length equals 14 residues. The DNA of the CDR3 is TGTGCCACCAGCAGGGAGACCTCCTACAATGAGCAGTTCTTC. Translating it yields CATSRETSYNEQFF.

The V and J genes are TRBV2 and TRBJ2-5; the match to TRBD2 covers 7 bases. This CDR3 is built from 17 residues. Germline V lookup: CDR1 SNHLY, CDR2 FYNNEI. V trimming: 6 bases; J trimming: 4 bases; junction bases outside the gene matches: 17. CDR3 nucleotides: TGTGCCAGCAGCGCCATGGAGCGGGACTCCTTCCTAGAGACCCAGTACTTC. Its protein product is CASSAMERDSFLETQYF.

The chain carries TRBV10-1 and TRBJ2-1, with 14 bases lining up with TRBD2. Germline-derived CDR1 and CDR2 are WNHNN and SYGVQD (reference sequence). The trim removed 4 bases at V and 7 bases at J, leaving 9 bases unmatched. The length of the CDR3 is 17 residues. CDR3 in amino acids: CASSGIGTSGSWNEQFF. CDR3 coding DNA: TGCGCCAGCAGTGGAATAGGGACTAGCGGGAGTTGGAATGAGCAGTTCTTC.

This CDR3 is CASSKDGTGGFNKNIQYF. The CDR3 DNA follows: TGTGCCAGCAGCAAAGATGGGACAGGGGGCTTTAACAAAAACATTCAGTACTTC. V and J are TRBV21-1 and TRBJ2-4; the D call TRBD1 from the table was never checked on the DNA. TRBV21-1 constitutes a pseudogene. The CDR3 length is 18 residues.